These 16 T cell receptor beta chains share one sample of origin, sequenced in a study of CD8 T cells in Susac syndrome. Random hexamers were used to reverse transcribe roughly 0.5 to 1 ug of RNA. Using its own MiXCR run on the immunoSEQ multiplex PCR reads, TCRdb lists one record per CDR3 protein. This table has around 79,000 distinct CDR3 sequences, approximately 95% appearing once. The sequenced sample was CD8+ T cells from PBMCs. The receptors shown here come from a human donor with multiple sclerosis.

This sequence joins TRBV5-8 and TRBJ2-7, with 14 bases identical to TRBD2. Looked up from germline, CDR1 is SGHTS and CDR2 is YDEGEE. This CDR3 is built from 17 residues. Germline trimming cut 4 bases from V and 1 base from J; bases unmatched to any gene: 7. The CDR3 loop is CASSGGLAGEGSYEQYF. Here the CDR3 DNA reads TGTGCCAGCAGCGGGGGACTAGCGGGAGAAGGTTCCTACGAGCAGTACTTC.

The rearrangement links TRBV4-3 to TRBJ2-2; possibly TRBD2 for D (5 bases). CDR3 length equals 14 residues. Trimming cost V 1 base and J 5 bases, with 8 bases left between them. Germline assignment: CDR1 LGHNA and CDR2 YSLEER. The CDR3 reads CASSQVRGTGELFF. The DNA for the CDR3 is TGCGCCAGCAGCCAAGTTCGCGGGACCGGGGAGCTGTTTTTT.

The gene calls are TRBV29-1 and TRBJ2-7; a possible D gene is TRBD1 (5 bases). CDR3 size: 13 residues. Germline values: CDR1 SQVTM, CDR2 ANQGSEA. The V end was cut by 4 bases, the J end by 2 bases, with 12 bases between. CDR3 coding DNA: TGCAGCGTTGCGTCAGGGCCGGCCTACGAGCAGTACTTC. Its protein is CSVASGPAYEQYF.

The CDR3 DNA is TGTGCCAGCAGCTCCCTCGGGGGAGCTCCGTCGTACAATGAGCAGTTCTTC. Its translation: CASSSLGGAPSYNEQFF. The chain uses TRBV7-9 and TRBJ2-1, with D possibly TRBD2 on 6 matching bases. V gave up 4 bases and J gave up 4 bases, with 20 bases separating them. The CDR3 spans 17 residues. Germline loops: CDR1 SEHNR, CDR2 FQNEAQ (reference sequence).

DNA of the CDR3: TGTGCCAGCAGTTACTCGTGGGTTGAAGGCTACGAGCAGTACTTC. Its translation is CASSYSWVEGYEQYF. This sequence joins TRBV6-5 and TRBJ2-7; D unresolved. The CDR3 extends over 15 amino acids. Deletions cut 0 bases from V and 3 bases from J, with 12 bases between. CDR1 and CDR2 from the germline V gene are MNHEY and SVGAGI.

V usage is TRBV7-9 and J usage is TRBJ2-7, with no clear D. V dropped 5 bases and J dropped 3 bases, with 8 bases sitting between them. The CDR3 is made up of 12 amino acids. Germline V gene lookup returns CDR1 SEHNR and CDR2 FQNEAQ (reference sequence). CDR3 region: CASSPTYYEQYF. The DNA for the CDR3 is TGTGCCAGCAGCCCGACCTACTACGAGCAGTACTTC.

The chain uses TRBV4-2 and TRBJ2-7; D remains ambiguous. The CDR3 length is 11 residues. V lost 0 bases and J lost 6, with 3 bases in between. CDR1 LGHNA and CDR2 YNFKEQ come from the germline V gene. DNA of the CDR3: TGTGCCAGCAGCCAAGATGTCGAGCAGTACTTC. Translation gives CASSQDVEQYF.

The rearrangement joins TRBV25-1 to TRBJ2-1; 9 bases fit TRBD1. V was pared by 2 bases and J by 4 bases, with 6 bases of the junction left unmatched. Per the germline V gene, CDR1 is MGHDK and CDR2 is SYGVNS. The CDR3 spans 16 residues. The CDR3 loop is CASSEPGTGPYNEQFF. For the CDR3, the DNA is TGTGCCAGCAGTGAACCCGGGACAGGGCCTTACAATGAGCAGTTCTTC.

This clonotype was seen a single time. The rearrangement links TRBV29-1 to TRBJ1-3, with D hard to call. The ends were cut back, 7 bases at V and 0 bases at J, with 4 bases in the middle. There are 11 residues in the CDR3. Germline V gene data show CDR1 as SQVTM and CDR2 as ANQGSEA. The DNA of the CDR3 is TGCAGCGCTCCCTCTGGAAACACCATATATTTT. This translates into CSAPSGNTIYF.

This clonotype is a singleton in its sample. The CDR3 loop reads CASSAEDRRRIYGYTF. In DNA form, the CDR3 reads TGTGCCAGCAGCGCAGAGGACAGGCGACGGATCTATGGCTACACCTTC. V is TRBV9 and J is TRBJ1-2, with 7 bases fitting TRBD1. CDR1 and CDR2 from the germline V gene are SGDLS and YYNGEE. Trimming took 3 bases from V and 4 from J; bases not matched to a gene: 12. CDR3 length: 16 amino acids. The full variable domain, its missing parts supplied by reference TRBV9 and TRBJ1-2, is DSGVTQTPKHLITATGQRVTLRCSPRSGDLSVYWYQQSLDQGLQFLIQYYNGEERAKGNILERFSAQQFPDLHSELNLSSLELGDSALYFCASSAEDRRRIYGYTFGSGTRLTVV.

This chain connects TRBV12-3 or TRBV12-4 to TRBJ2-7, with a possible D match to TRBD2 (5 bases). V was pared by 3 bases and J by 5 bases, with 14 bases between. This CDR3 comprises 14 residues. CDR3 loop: CASSLSGSGDEQYF. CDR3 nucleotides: TGTGCCAGCAGTTTGAGCGGTTCTGGTGACGAGCAGTACTTC.

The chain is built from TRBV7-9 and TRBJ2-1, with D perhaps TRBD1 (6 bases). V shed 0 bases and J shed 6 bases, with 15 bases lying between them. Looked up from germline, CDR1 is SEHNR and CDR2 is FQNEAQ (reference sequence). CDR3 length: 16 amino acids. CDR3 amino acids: CASSLAGGGPANEQFF. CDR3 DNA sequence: TGTGCCAGCAGCTTAGCAGGGGGTGGTCCGGCCAATGAGCAGTTCTTC.

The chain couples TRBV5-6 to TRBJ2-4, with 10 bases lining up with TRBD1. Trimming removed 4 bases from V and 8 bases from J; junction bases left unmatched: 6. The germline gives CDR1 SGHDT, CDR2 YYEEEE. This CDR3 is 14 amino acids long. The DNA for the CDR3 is TGTGCCAGCAGCGGGGGACAGGGGAATGACATTCAGTACTTC. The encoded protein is CASSGGQGNDIQYF.

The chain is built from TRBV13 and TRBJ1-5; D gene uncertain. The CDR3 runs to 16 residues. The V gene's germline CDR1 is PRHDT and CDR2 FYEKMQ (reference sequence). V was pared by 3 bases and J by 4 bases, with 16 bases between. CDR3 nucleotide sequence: TGTGCCAGCAGCTTTGGAGCCCTTGGGAGGAATCAGCCCCAGCATTTT. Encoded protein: CASSFGALGRNQPQHF.

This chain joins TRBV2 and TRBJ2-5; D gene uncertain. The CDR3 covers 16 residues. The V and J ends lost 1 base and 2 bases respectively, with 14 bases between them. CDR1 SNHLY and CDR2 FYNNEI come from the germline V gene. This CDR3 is CASSEGSGWKQETQYF. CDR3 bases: TGTGCCAGCAGTGAAGGATCGGGCTGGAAACAAGAGACCCAGTACTTC.

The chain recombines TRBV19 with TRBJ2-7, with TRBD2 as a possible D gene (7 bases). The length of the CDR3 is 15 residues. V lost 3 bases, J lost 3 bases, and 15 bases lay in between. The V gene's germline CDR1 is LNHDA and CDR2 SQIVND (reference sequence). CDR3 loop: CASSMSGGVVYEQYF. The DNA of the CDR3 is TGTGCCAGTAGTATGTCGGGGGGCGTCGTCTACGAGCAGTACTTC.